This TCR beta chain is from a study of metastatic and nonmetastatic thyroid tumors. In the study overall: Across blood and tumor or nodule tissue, repertoires from malignant and benign thyroid patients were compared with one another. Study outcomes and limitations: The reported finding was significantly higher TCR beta diversity in malignant thyroid tumors relative to benign nodules, in blood and tumor.

The CDR3 covers 15 residues. Germline CDR1 is SGHAT and CDR2 is FQNNGV. The junction had 10 bases not matched to a gene; V was cut back by 5 bases and J by 7 bases. As to this clone: Its antigen is unknown.

Ahead of thyroid surgery, no patient had received treatment of any kind. Original data processing: CDR3 was compared across clinicopathological groups, and the resulting differences were used to build a distant-metastasis classifier for papillary thyroid cancer. TCRdb re-called the PCR reads through MiXCR. What appears here as the V and J calls and clone size reflects TCRdb's work, not the paper's. The sample comprises 39,000 or so clones, roughly half of which are singletons, and around a quarter rests with the top ten. This sequence joins TRBV11-2 and TRBJ2-7, with 11 nucleotides matching TRBD1. The source material was tumor tissue. The receptor's source is a male donor with papillary thyroid cancer or a benign thyroid nodule (not recorded which). Some clones in this sample may be carry-over from other donors' samples. In DNA form, the CDR3 reads TGTGCCAGCAGCGGGATTGGACAGGGGGCGTGGGAGCAGTACTTC. This codes for CASSGIGQGAWEQYF.